The TCR beta chain under discussion was sequenced for a study of regulatory dendritic cells for organ transplantation. Broader study findings: Naive CD4+ and CD8+ repertoires were highly diverse; memory CD8+ was most oligoclonal.

Sorted T cells were CFSE-labeled and cultured less than 6 days with allogeneic regulatory or mature dendritic cells at 1:10. Memory T cells were CD45RO+, naive were CD45RA+, sorted by FACS. This CDR3 contains 14 residues. Trimming left V 7 bases short and J 0 bases short, with 13 bases between. Germline V gene sequence: CDR1 SQVTM, CDR2 ANQGSEA. Repertoires were generated with immunoSEQ multiplex PCR, while TCRdb's copy carries only in-frame clones and drops some. In the table there are roughly 12,000 clones, about four fifths of which are singletons. Concerning this clone: Its antigen is as yet unknown.

The genes are TRBV29-1 and TRBJ1-5, with D maybe TRBD1 (6 bases). Sequences were obtained from naive CD8+ T cells from blood cultured with regulatory dendritic cells. The subset here: CD45RA+ naive T cells. The receptor was derived from a human donor in good health. Here the CDR3 reads CSALDSYSNQPQHF. The CDR3 DNA follows: TGCAGCGCACTGGACAGTTATAGCAATCAGCCCCAGCATTTT.